This TCR beta chain was found in a study of T cell responses to AZD1222 COVID-19 vaccine. The analysis combined second doses at about 4 or about 12 weeks. Study results and limitations: It should be noted that donors were predominantly white British and more often female, and clonal diversity was possibly underestimated. Only a handful of people who got AZD1222 tested seropositive at baseline. Spike-specific TCR breadth and depth went up after people got two AZD1222 doses.

This clone was seen just once. As yet, its antigen is unknown. Libraries were prepared by immunoSEQ multiplex PCR; TCRdb keeps only in-frame clonotypes and omits some of them. The sample gives around 160,000 clones, about 90% of which show up once; around 1% is in the top ten. There are 16 residues in the CDR3. Trimming shortened V by 1 base and J by 2 bases, and 12 bases separated the two germline ends. Germline loops: CDR1 SGHVS, CDR2 FQNEAQ. This receptor was taken from an adult who received the AZD1222 COVID-19 vaccine. Sequenced here: peripheral blood, sampled 28 days after the second AZD1222 dose. The chain combines TRBV7-8 with TRBJ1-5, with D perhaps TRBD1 (6 bases). CDR3 sequence: CASSLDGDKGNQPQHF. The DNA of the CDR3 is TGTGCCAGCAGCTTAGACGGGGACAAGGGCAATCAGCCCCAGCATTTT.